In its sample, the clone carrying this TCR beta chain was seen a few times. Additional DNA sequences in this sample encode the identical CDR3. This entry comes from a study of blood T cell repertoires in COVID-19. The V end lost 5 bases, the J end lost 4 bases, and 11 bases lay between the germline ends. The CDR3 spans 13 residues. Germline CDR1 and CDR2: MNHEY and SVGAGI. The table came from immunoSEQ multiplex PCR; TCRdb's copy has only in-frame clones and leaves some out. In the table there are around 200,000 clones, approximately 87% of which are singletons. Sequencing used peripheral blood. The V and J genes are TRBV6-5 and TRBJ1-1; D possibly corresponds to TRBD1 (5 bases). The source is a man between 65 and 85 years old with active or convalescent COVID-19. The CDR3 is CASSPLGGTEAFF. The CDR3 coding sequence is TGTGCCAGCAGTCCACTGGGGGGCACTGAAGCTTTCTTT.